This T cell receptor beta chain was recovered during a study of cytomegalovirus exposure and HLA in healthy donors. Overall study findings and caveats: Cytomegalovirus status was reportedly diagnosed by the classifier with high specificity and sensitivity. Accurate prediction of HLA-A and HLA-B alleles (for most subjects) was reportedly achieved from TCR beta sequences.

PCR amplification relied on 60 Vbeta primers (plus 13 Jbeta primers). TCRdb's table, derived via immunoSEQ multiplex PCR, lists solely in-frame clones and lacks some. The table includes 150,000 to 200,000 clones, around three quarters detected once. This CDR3 spans 16 amino acids. In germline, CDR1 is MNHEY, CDR2 SMNVEV (reference sequence). V trimming: 4 bases; J trimming: 0 bases; junction bases outside the gene matches: 9. Turning to this clone: Its antigen remains unidentified.

The rearrangement links TRBV27 to TRBJ2-7; 7 positions match TRBD2. Sequencing input: PBMCs. This sequence was found in a man aged 25 to 40 in good health and CMV-seronegative. The CDR3 DNA sequence: TGTGCCAGCAGTTCCCCGACTAGCTCTATCTCCTACGAGCAGTACTTC. It specifies CASSSPTSSISYEQYF.